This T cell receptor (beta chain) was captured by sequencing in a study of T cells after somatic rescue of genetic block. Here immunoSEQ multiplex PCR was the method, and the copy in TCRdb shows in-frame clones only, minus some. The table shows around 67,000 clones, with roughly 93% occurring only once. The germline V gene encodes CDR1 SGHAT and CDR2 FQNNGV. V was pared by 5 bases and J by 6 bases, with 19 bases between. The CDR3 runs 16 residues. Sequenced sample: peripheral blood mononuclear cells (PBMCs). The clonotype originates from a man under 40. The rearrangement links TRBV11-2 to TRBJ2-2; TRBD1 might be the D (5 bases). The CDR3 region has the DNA TGTGCCAGCAGCGCAGCAGGGCTCCCTCAGGCCGGGGAGCTGTTTTTT. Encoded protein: CASSAAGLPQAGELFF.